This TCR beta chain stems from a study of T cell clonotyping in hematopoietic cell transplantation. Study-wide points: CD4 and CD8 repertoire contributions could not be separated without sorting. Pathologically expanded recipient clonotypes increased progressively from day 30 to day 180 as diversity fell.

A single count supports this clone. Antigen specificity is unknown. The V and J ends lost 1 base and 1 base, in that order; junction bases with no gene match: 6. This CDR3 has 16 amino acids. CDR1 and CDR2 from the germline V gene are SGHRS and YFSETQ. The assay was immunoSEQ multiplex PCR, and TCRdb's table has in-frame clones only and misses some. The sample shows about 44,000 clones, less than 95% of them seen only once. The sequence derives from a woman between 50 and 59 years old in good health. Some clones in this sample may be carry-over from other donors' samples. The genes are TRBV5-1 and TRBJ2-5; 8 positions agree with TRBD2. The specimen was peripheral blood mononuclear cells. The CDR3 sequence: CASSLFLAGIQETQYF. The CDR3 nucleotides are TGCGCCAGCAGCTTGTTTTTAGCGGGGATCCAAGAGACCCAGTACTTC. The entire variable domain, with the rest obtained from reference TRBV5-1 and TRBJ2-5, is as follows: KAGVTQTPRYLIKTRGQQVTLSCSPISGHRSVSWYQQTPGQGLQFLFEYFSETQRNKGNFPGRFSGRQFSNSRSEMNVSTLELGDSALYLCASSLFLAGIQETQYFGPGTRLLVL.